The clone carrying this TCR beta chain came up many times. Its antigen remains unknown. Amplification of the TCR beta CDR3 regions used RNA transcripts (as template). HTBI primers were employed in first-round RT-PCR, then a second-round multiplex PCR followed. TCRdb reanalysed the multiplex PCR reads using MiXCR and keeps one entry per CDR3 protein. This sample yields around 660,000 distinct CDR3 sequences, of which about two fifths are seen a single time; more than 2.5% belongs to the top ten. The data derive from a study of Graves' ophthalmopathy and Graves' hyperthyroidism. Study-level results: This model predicted ophthalmopathy progression (sensitivity approximately 68%, specificity 72% to 80%). Most thyroid-expanded clonotypes exceeding 0.001 frequency were also found in blood.

Moderate-to-severe activity, with CAS ≥3, NOSPECS ≥4 and duration under 3 months, characterized the donors with ophthalmopathy. The V and J ends lost 4 bases and 1 base respectively, with 10 bases between them. Per the germline V gene, CDR1 is SGHTA and CDR2 is FQGNSA. CDR3 size: 14 residues. The genes are TRBV7-2 and TRBJ2-5, with D perhaps matching TRBD1 or TRBD2 (6 bases each). Input material: peripheral blood. This receptor was obtained from an adult man with Graves' ophthalmopathy. The CDR3 coding sequence is TGTGCCAGCAGCTCCTCGGGGGCCCAAGAGACCCAGTACTTC. It codes for CASSSSGAQETQYF.